This passage covers 29 T cell receptor beta chains from one sample sequenced in a study of CD8 T cells in Susac syndrome. Reverse transcription of roughly 0.5 to 1 ug RNA was performed with random hexamers. TCRdb redid the calling of the immunoSEQ multiplex PCR reads with MiXCR, one entry per CDR3 protein. The sample lists some 260,000 distinct CDR3 sequences, about 85% occurring once. Material: CD8+ T cells from PBMCs. These receptors all stem from a human donor with multiple sclerosis.

This chain connects TRBV7-8 to TRBJ2-7, with 10 positions matching TRBD2. Looked up from germline, CDR1 is SGHVS and CDR2 is FQNEAQ. CDR3 length equals 16 residues. J gave up 6 bases and V 5 bases, and 13 bases lay outside the gene matches. DNA for the CDR3: TGTGCCAGCAGCCGGCGACTAGCGGGCGATCTCTCCGAGCAGTACTTC. As protein: CASSRRLAGDLSEQYF.

The chain carries TRBV20-1 and TRBJ2-1; the match to TRBD2 covers 7 bases. The CDR3 has 18 amino acids. Looked up from germline, CDR1 is DFQATT and CDR2 is SNEGSKA (reference sequence). J was trimmed by 0 bases and V by 0 bases; bases with no gene match: 11. The CDR3 DNA follows: TGCAGTGCTAGAGACGTTACTCAACTAGCGCTCTCCTACAATGAGCAGTTCTTC. Amino acid sequence: CSARDVTQLALSYNEQFF.

This chain uses TRBV12-5 with TRBJ2-5; D is possibly TRBD1 or TRBD2 (6 bases each). The germline V and J ends were trimmed by 4 bases and 4 bases, with 13 bases remaining between them. Germline V gene sequence: CDR1 LGHNT, CDR2 FRNRAP. The CDR3 has 14 residues. Here the CDR3 reads CASGSGAGGETQYF. CDR3 nucleotide sequence: TGTGCTAGTGGTTCGGGGGCAGGCGGAGAGACCCAGTACTTC. Using reference TRBV12-5 and TRBJ2-5 for the parts outside the CDR3, the full variable domain is DARVTQTPRHKVTEMGQEVTMRCQPILGHNTVFWYRQTMMQGLELLAYFRNRAPLDDSGMPKDRFSAEMPDATLATLKIQPSEPRDSAVYFCASGSGAGGETQYFGPGTRLLVL.

The chain couples TRBV7-9 to TRBJ2-5; 7 positions match TRBD2. There are 17 residues in the CDR3. V shed 4 bases, J shed 1 base, and the junction held 12 bases outside the gene matches. Germline CDR1 and CDR2: SEHNR and FQNEAQ (reference sequence). The CDR3 DNA reads as TGTGCCAGCAGCTCCCGGACCATGGGAGGGCTCCAAGAGACCCAGTACTTC. This sequence encodes CASSSRTMGGLQETQYF.

The chain is built from TRBV20-1 and TRBJ2-7, with 7 nucleotides matching TRBD1. This CDR3 is 16 amino acids long. The germline gives CDR1 DFQATT, CDR2 SNEGSKA (reference sequence). V lost 1 base to trimming and J lost 6 bases; unmatched junction nucleotides: 15. CDR3 loop: CSARGGLSQGSVEQYF. As DNA, the CDR3 is TGCAGTGCTAGAGGAGGTCTGTCACAGGGGAGTGTCGAGCAGTACTTC.

This chain joins TRBV3-1 and TRBJ2-1; D is unresolved. Germline V gene lookup returns CDR1 LGHDT and CDR2 YNNKEL (reference sequence). Trimming shortened V by 3 bases and J by 9 bases, and 15 bases separated the two germline ends. The CDR3 is 14 residues long. The CDR3 loop is CASSHLWTAVEQFF. In nucleotides, the CDR3 is TGTGCCAGCAGCCACCTATGGACGGCCGTTGAGCAGTTCTTC.

The V call is TRBV3-1, the J call TRBJ2-7; D possibly corresponds to TRBD1 (6 bases). The V end was cut by 1 base, the J end by 6 bases, with 10 bases between. This CDR3 contains 13 residues. Germline V gene lookup returns CDR1 LGHDT and CDR2 YNNKEL (reference sequence). The CDR3 sequence is CASSQGGLGEQYF. The DNA for the CDR3 is TGTGCCAGCAGCCAAGGGGGGCTGGGCGAGCAGTACTTC.

V usage is TRBV27 and J usage is TRBJ2-3; possibly TRBD2 for D (5 bases). Trimming pared 0 bases from V and 4 bases from J, leaving 17 bases between. Per germline, CDR1 MNHEY and CDR2 SMNVEV (reference sequence). This CDR3 has 17 residues. The CDR3 region has the DNA TGTGCCAGCAGTTTATCGGTCCACGGGGTCTCCCCAGATACGCAGTATTTT. This gives the protein CASSLSVHGVSPDTQYF.

The chain has TRBV27 and TRBJ2-7; weak D call: TRBD2 (6 bases). The CDR3 covers 15 residues. V lost 5 bases, J lost 3 bases, and 17 bases lay in between. Germline CDR1 reads MNHEY; CDR2 reads SMNVEV (reference sequence). CDR3 loop: CASSIHSKGGYEQYF. The CDR3 DNA is TGTGCCAGCAGTATACATTCGAAGGGAGGCTACGAGCAGTACTTC.

V gene TRBV7-9 combines with J gene TRBJ1-6; maybe TRBD1 (6 bases). There are 15 residues in the CDR3. Trimming took off 5 bases at V and 6 bases at J, with 14 bases between the two ends. CDR1 and CDR2 from the germline V gene are SEHNR and FQNEAQ (reference sequence). The CDR3 spells CASSPGALVNSPLHF. CDR3 sequence (DNA): TGTGCCAGCAGCCCAGGGGCGTTGGTTAATTCACCCCTCCACTTT.

This chain links TRBV3-1 with TRBJ1-2; TRBD1 agrees at 9 bases. Losses at the gene ends were 4 bases for V and 2 bases for J; bases not matched to a gene: 8. Germline CDR1 and CDR2: LGHDT and YNNKEL (reference sequence). There are 16 residues in the CDR3. CDR3 coding DNA: TGTGCCAGCAGCCCCGGAACAGGGGGCTTAAACTATGGCTACACCTTC. Amino acids: CASSPGTGGLNYGYTF.

The rearrangement links TRBV12-3 or TRBV12-4 to TRBJ1-4; TRBD1 matches at 8 bases. The ends lost 5 bases at V and 6 bases at J; junction bases unmatched: 8. The CDR3 contains 15 residues. CDR3 loop: CASSLSGQADEKLFF. Here the CDR3 DNA reads TGTGCCAGCAGTCTCTCGGGACAGGCGGATGAAAAACTGTTTTTT.

V and J are TRBV6-5 and TRBJ2-2, with TRBD1 matching over 10 bases. The CDR3 runs to 16 residues. Per germline, CDR1 MNHEY and CDR2 SVGAGI. Trimming cost V 4 bases and J 4 bases; bases outside gene matches: 6. The CDR3 DNA reads as TGTGCCAGCAGTTTAGGACAGGGGGAGGCCACCGGGGAGCTGTTTTTT. This gives the protein CASSLGQGEATGELFF.

This chain links TRBV20-1 with TRBJ2-7; D is perhaps TRBD1 (5 bases). This CDR3 is 11 amino acids long. The germline CDR1 and CDR2 sequences are DFQATT and SNEGSKA (reference sequence). Trimming shortened V by 4 bases and J by 4 bases, and 8 bases separated the two germline ends. The CDR3 coding sequence is TGCAGTGCTATAAGACAGTACGAGCAGTACTTC. It translates to CSAIRQYEQYF.

The chain joins TRBV7-9 to TRBJ2-7; maybe TRBD1 (5 bases). Trimming left V 5 bases short and J 3 bases short, with 14 bases between. Germline CDR1 reads SEHNR; CDR2 reads FQNEAQ (reference sequence). This CDR3 region has 14 residues. The CDR3 sequence is CASSPHPRGYEQYF. CDR3 in DNA: TGTGCCAGCAGCCCCCACCCTAGGGGCTACGAGCAGTACTTC.

The rearrangement links TRBV13 to TRBJ2-1; unclear D gene. This CDR3 contains 15 residues. CDR1 is PRHDT and CDR2 is FYEKMQ in the germline V gene (reference sequence). V shed 4 bases and J shed 9 bases, with 19 bases lying between them. CDR3 coding DNA: TGTGCCAGCAGCTCTCTTTCGACTGTCAAGGGTGAGCAGTTCTTC. It is translated as CASSSLSTVKGEQFF. Based on the CDR3 plus reference TRBV13 and TRBJ2-1, the full variable domain is AAGVIQSPRHLIKEKRETATLKCYPIPRHDTVYWYQQGPGQDPQFLISFYEKMQSDKGSIPDRFSAQQFSDYHSELNMSSLELGDSALYFCASSSLSTVKGEQFFGPGTRLTVL.

The rearrangement joins TRBV27 to TRBJ2-5; D is possibly TRBD1 or TRBD2 (5 bases each). V lost 5 bases to trimming and J lost 5 bases, with 12 bases between them. CDR1 is MNHEY, CDR2 SMNVEV, per germline (reference sequence). This CDR3 has 13 amino acids. CDR3 sequence reads: CASSPSREETQYF. DNA of the CDR3: TGTGCCAGCAGTCCCTCCAGGGAGGAGACCCAGTACTTC.

The gene calls are TRBV29-1 and TRBJ2-7; D is uncertain. V dropped 3 bases and J dropped 0 bases, with 12 bases sitting between them. Germline CDR1 and CDR2: SQVTM and ANQGSEA. The CDR3 is 14 residues long. The CDR3 DNA sequence: TGCAGCGTTGATGCTTCCAGAAGCTCCTACGAGCAGTACTTC. Translated: CSVDASRSSYEQYF.

The genes are TRBV15 and TRBJ1-4, with 8 bases fitting TRBD1. Germline V gene data show CDR1 as LNHNV and CDR2 as YYDKDF (reference sequence). The CDR3 length is 15 residues. The J segment lost 6 bases and the V segment lost 4 bases, leaving 7 bases of the junction unmatched. CDR3 nucleotides: TGTGCCACCAGCAAAGGACAGGGTGGAGATGAAAAACTGTTTTTT. Amino acid sequence: CATSKGQGGDEKLFF.

The rearrangement uses TRBV27 and TRBJ2-7, with unresolved D. Trimming stripped 0 bases from V and 4 bases from J, with 7 bases between. The CDR3 runs 13 residues. The germline V gene encodes CDR1 MNHEY and CDR2 SMNVEV (reference sequence). This chain's CDR3 is CASSLSILYEQYF. For the CDR3, the DNA is TGTGCCAGCAGTTTATCGATCCTATACGAGCAGTACTTC.

This chain connects TRBV10-3 to TRBJ2-1; no definite D call. This CDR3 spans 15 amino acids. Germline values: CDR1 ENHRY, CDR2 SYGVKD. The V end lost 5 bases, the J end lost 10 bases, and 21 bases lay between the germline ends. CDR3 amino acids: CAISTTLSADEEQFF. CDR3 DNA sequence: TGTGCCATCAGTACGACTCTTTCGGCGGATGAGGAGCAGTTCTTC.

This clonotype has only one observation. This chain links TRBV28 with TRBJ2-7; D might be TRBD2 (5 bases). This CDR3 is built from 17 residues. V lost 2 bases and J 2 bases, leaving 19 bases between the germline ends. Germline CDR1 MDHEN, CDR2 SYDVKM. CDR3 sequence reads: CASSLPPITGTTYEQYF. DNA of the CDR3: TGTGCCAGCAGTTTACCCCCTATTACGGGAACTACCTACGAGCAGTACTTC. Looking up the rest from reference TRBV28 and TRBJ2-7 gives the full variable domain: DVKVTQSSRYLVKRTGEKVFLECVQDMDHENMFWYRQDPGLGLRLIYFSYDVKMKEKGDIPEGYSVSREKKERFSLILESASTNQTSMYLCASSLPPITGTTYEQYFGPGTRLTVT.

This sequence joins TRBV27 and TRBJ2-3; no clear D. Germline assignment: CDR1 MNHEY and CDR2 SMNVEV (reference sequence). The germline V and J ends were trimmed by 0 bases and 2 bases, with 3 bases remaining between them. The CDR3 covers 13 residues. CDR3: CASSLSVTDTQYF. CDR3 bases: TGTGCCAGCAGTTTATCGGTCACAGATACGCAGTATTTT.

The genes are TRBV27 and TRBJ2-1, with 9 bases matching TRBD2. There are 17 residues in the CDR3. Losses at the gene ends were 3 bases for V and 6 bases for J; bases not matched to a gene: 12. Germline CDR1 is MNHEY and CDR2 is SMNVEV (reference sequence). Here the CDR3 reads CASSFLSSGKGINEQFF. CDR3 in DNA: TGTGCCAGCAGTTTTTTGTCTAGCGGGAAGGGTATCAATGAGCAGTTCTTC.

This chain links TRBV20-1 with TRBJ2-7, with D uncertain. CDR3 size: 14 residues. From germline, CDR1 is DFQATT and CDR2 SNEGSKA (reference sequence). V lost 1 base to trimming and J lost 10 bases, with 20 bases between them. CDR3 DNA sequence: TGCAGTGCTAGAGCGGGCTTGAGTGGAACTCCTCAGTACTTC. Protein: CSARAGLSGTPQYF.

The chain couples TRBV7-6 to TRBJ2-1, with D tentatively TRBD1 (6 bases). The CDR3 consists of 15 residues. Trimming cost V 2 bases and J 6 bases, with 14 bases left between them. Per germline, CDR1 SGHVS and CDR2 FNYEAQ. The CDR3 nucleotides read TGTGCCAGCAGCTTACTAACAGGGCGATCCAATGAGCAGTTCTTC. Amino acids: CASSLLTGRSNEQFF.

The CDR3 spells CASSLSWHSGNTIYF. In DNA, the CDR3 is TGTGCCAGCAGTTTATCTTGGCATTCTGGAAACACCATATATTTT. The chain employs TRBV27 and TRBJ1-3; unclear D gene. Per germline, CDR1 MNHEY and CDR2 SMNVEV (reference sequence). The CDR3 sequence is 15 residues long. Trimming shortened V by 0 bases and J by 1 base, and 7 bases separated the two germline ends.

The genes are TRBV29-1 and TRBJ2-1, with 7 bases aligning to TRBD1. The germline V gene has CDR1 SQVTM and CDR2 ANQGSEA. The J segment lost 3 bases and the V segment lost 7 bases, leaving 3 bases of the junction unmatched. The CDR3 is made up of 12 amino acids. DNA for the CDR3: TGCAGCGCTAGGACAGGCTACAATGAGCAGTTCTTC. As protein: CSARTGYNEQFF.

The chain links TRBV27 to TRBJ2-3; D unclear. In germline, CDR1 is MNHEY, CDR2 SMNVEV (reference sequence). The V and J ends lost 5 bases and 2 bases respectively, with 11 bases between them. CDR3 length: 14 amino acids. CDR3 nucleotide sequence: TGTGCCAGCAGTCTCGACCCTGACACAGATACGCAGTATTTT. It codes for CASSLDPDTDTQYF.